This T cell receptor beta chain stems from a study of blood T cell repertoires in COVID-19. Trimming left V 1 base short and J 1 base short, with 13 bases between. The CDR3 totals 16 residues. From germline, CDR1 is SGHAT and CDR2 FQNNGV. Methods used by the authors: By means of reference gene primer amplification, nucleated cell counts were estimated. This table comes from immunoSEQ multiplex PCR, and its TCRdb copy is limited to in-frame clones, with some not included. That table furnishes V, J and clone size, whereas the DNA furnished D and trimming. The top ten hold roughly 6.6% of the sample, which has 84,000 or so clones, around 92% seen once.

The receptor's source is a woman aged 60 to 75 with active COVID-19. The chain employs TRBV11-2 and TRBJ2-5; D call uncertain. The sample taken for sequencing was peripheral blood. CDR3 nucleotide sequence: TGTGCCAGCAGCTTAGGGGCTATCCCATTCCAAGAGACCCAGTACTTC. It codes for CASSLGAIPFQETQYF. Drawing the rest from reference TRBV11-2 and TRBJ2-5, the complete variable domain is EAGVAQSPRYKIIEKRQSVAFWCNPISGHATLYWYQQILGQGPKLLIQFQNNGVVDDSQLPKDRFSAERLKGVDSTLKIQPAKLEDSAVYLCASSLGAIPFQETQYFGPGTRLLVL.